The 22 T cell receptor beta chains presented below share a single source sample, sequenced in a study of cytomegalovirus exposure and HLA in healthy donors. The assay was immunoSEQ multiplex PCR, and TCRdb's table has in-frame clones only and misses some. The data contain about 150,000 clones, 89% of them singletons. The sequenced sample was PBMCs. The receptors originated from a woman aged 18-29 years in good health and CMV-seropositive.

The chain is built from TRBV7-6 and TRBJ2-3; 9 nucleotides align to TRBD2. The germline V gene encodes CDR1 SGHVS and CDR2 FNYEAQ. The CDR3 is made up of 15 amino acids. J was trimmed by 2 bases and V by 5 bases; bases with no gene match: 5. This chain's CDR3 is CASSLSGGNTDTQYF. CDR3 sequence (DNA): TGTGCCAGCAGCCTAAGCGGGGGGAACACAGATACGCAGTATTTT.

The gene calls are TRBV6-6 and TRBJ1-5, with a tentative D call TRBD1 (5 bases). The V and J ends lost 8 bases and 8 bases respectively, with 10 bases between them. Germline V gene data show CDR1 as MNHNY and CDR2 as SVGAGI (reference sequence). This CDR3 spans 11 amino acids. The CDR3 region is CASGKGEPQHF. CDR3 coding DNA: TGTGCCAGCGGTAAAGGGGAGCCCCAGCATTTT.

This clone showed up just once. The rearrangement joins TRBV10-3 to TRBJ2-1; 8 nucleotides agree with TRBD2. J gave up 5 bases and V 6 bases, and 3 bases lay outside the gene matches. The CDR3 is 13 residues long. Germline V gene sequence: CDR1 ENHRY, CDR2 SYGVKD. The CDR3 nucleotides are TGTGCCATCAGGCGGGGGGTAAACAATGAGCAGTTCTTC. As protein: CAIRRGVNNEQFF.

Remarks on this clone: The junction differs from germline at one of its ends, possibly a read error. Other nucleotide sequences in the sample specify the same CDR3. The CDR3 spells CASSLDRNTEAFF. CDR3 nucleotide sequence: TGTGCTAGCAGCTTAGATAGGAACACTGAAGCTTTCTTT. The genes are TRBV7-7 and TRBJ1-1, with D unclear. Per the germline V gene, CDR1 is SSHAT and CDR2 is FNYEAQ (reference sequence). CDR3 length equals 13 residues.

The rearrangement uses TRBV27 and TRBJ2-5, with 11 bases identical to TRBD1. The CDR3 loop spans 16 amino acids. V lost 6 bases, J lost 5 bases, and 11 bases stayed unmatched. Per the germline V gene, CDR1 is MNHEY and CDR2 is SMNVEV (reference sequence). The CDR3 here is CASSREDRGRKETQYF. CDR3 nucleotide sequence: TGTGCCAGCAGCCGAGAGGACAGGGGGCGCAAGGAGACCCAGTACTTC.

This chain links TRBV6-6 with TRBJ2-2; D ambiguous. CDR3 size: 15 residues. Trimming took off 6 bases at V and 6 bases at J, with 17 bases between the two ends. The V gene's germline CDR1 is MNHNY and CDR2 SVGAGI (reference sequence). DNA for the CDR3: TGTGCCAGCAGCCCTGGCCAGGTCTCCGCCGGGGAGCTGTTTTTT. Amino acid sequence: CASSPGQVSAGELFF.

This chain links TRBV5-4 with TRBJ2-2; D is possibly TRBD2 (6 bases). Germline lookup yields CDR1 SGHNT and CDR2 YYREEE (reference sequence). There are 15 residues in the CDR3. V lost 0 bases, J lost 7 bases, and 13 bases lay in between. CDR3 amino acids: CASSLDRGYNGELFF. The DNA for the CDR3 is TGTGCCAGCAGCTTGGATCGGGGGTATAACGGGGAGCTGTTTTTT.

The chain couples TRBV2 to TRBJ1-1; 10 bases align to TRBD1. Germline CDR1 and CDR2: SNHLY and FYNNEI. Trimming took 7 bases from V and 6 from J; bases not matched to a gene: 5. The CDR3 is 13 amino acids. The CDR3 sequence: CASTFGQGAEAFF. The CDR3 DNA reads TGTGCCAGCACCTTCGGACAGGGGGCTGAAGCTTTCTTT.

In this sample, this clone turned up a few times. CDR3 residues: CASSLQTVGNTIYF. The CDR3, as DNA: TGTGCCAGCAGCTTACAAACGGTTGGAAACACCATATATTTT. The chain employs TRBV7-9 and TRBJ1-3; no clear D gene. Trimming took 2 bases from V and 3 from J, leaving 8 bases between them. In germline, CDR1 is SEHNR, CDR2 FQNEAQ (reference sequence). The CDR3 length is 14 residues.

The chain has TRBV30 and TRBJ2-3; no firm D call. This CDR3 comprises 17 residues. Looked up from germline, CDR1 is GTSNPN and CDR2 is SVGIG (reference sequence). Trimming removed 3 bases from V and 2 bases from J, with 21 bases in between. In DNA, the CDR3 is TGTGCCTGGAGGACCGGGTCGCCCGCCAAACTCACAGATACGCAGTATTTT. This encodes CAWRTGSPAKLTDTQYF.

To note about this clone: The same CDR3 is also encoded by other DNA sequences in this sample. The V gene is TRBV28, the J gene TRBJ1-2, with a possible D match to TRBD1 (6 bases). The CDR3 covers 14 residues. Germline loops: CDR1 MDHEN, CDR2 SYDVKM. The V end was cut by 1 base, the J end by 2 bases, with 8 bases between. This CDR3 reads CASSLFQGNYGYTF. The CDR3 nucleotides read TGTGCCAGCAGTTTATTCCAGGGGAACTATGGCTACACCTTC.

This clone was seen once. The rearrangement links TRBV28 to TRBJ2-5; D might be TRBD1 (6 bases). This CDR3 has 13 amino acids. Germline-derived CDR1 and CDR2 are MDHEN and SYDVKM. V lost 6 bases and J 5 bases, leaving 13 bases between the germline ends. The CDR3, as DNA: TGTGCCAGCAGAGGACAGTTTAAGGAGACCCAGTACTTC. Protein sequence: CASRGQFKETQYF.

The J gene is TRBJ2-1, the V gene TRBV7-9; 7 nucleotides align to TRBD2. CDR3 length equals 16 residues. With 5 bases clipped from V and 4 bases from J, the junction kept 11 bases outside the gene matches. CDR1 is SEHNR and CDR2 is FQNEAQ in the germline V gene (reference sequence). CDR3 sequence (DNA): TGTGCCAGCAGCGGCGACCTAGCGGCGATTTACAATGAGCAGTTCTTC. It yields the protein CASSGDLAAIYNEQFF.

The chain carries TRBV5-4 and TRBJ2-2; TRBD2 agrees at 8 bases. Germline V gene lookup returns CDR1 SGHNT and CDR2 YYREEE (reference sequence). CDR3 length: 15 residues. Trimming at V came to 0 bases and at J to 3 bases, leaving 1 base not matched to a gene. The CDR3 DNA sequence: TGTGCCAGCAGCTTGGTACTAGCGGACACCGGGGAGCTGTTTTTT. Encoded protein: CASSLVLADTGELFF.

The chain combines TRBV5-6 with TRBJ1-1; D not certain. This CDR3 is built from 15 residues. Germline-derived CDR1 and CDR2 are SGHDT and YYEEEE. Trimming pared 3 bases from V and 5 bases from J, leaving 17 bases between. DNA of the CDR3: TGTGCCAGCAGCTCGTTTGCCCTCCGCGGGACTGAAGCTTTCTTT. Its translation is CASSSFALRGTEAFF.

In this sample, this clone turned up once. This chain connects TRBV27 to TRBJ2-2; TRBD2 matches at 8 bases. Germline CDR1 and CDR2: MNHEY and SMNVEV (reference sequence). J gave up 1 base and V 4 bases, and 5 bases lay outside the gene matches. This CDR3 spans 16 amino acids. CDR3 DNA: TGTGCCAGCAGTTCGGGGCTAGCGGGGAACACCGGGGAGCTGTTTTTT. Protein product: CASSSGLAGNTGELFF.

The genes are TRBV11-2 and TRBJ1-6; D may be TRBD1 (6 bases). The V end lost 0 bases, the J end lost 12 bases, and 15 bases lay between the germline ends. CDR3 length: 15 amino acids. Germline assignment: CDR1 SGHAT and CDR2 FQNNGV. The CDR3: CASSLDLGQYRPLHF. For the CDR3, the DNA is TGTGCCAGCAGCTTAGATCTCGGACAGTATAGACCCCTCCACTTT. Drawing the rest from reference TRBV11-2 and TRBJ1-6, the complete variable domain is EAGVAQSPRYKIIEKRQSVAFWCNPISGHATLYWYQQILGQGPKLLIQFQNNGVVDDSQLPKDRFSAERLKGVDSTLKIQPAKLEDSAVYLCASSLDLGQYRPLHFGNGTRLTVT.

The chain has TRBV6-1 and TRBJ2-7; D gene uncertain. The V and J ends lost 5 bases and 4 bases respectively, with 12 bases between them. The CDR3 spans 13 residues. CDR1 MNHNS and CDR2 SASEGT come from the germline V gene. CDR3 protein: CASSTEVGYEQYF. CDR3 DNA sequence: TGTGCCAGCAGTACCGAGGTTGGGTACGAGCAGTACTTC.

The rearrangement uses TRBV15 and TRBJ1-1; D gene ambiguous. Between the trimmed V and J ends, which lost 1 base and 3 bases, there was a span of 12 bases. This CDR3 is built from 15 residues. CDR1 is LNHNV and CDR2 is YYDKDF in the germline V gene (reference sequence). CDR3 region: CATSRGGYADTEAFF. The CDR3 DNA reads TGTGCCACCAGCAGAGGAGGGTACGCGGACACTGAAGCTTTCTTT.

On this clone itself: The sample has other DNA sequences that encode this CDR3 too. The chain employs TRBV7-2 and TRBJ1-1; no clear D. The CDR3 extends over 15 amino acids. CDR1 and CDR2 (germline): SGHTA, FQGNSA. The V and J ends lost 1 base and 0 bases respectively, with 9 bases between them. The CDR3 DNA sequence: TGTGCCAGCAGCTTAGGTGGAGGAATGAACACTGAAGCTTTCTTT. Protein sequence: CASSLGGGMNTEAFF.

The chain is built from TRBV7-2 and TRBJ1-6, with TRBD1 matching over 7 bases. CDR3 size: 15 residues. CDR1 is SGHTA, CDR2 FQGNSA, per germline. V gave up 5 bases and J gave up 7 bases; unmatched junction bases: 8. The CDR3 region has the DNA TGTGCCAGCAGCGCCGACAGGGCCACCAATTCACCCCTCCACTTT. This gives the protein CASSADRATNSPLHF.

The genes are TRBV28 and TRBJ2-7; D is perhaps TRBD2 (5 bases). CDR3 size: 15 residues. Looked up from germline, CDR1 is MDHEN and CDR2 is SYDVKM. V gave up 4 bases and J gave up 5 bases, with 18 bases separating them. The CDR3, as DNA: TGTGCCAGCAGTTCCTCGGACTCCCCAGGCGACGAGCAGTACTTC. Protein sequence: CASSSSDSPGDEQYF.